This TCR beta chain emerged from a study of OX40 agonist ivuxolimab in advanced cancers. Study-wide context: Participants averaged approximately 65 years of age (range about 23 to 79) and were about 85% male. Study-level findings and limits: There was clonal expansion of CD4+ and CD8+ blood T cells by week 6 at 0.1 to 3.0 mg/kg.

This clone was seen a handful of times. What it binds is not known. V was cut by 3 bases and J by 1 base, with 13 bases left in between. Germline V CDR1 and CDR2: GTSNPN, SVGIG (reference sequence). The CDR3 runs to 15 residues. Assay: immunoSEQ multiplex PCR; the TCRdb copy retains only in-frame clones and omits some. The data show 99,000 or so clones, approximately 80% seen once. The origin of this receptor is an adult with an advanced solid tumor such as melanoma, head and neck, liver or kidney cancer. The rearrangement joins TRBV30 to TRBJ1-5; perhaps TRBD1 as D (5 bases). The sequences come from CD4+ or CD8+ T cells sorted from blood, collected in a trial of the OX40 agonist ivuxolimab. The CDR3 sequence is CAWSRGVRSNQPQHF. The CDR3 bases are TGTGCCTGGAGCCGGGGGGTTCGGAGCAATCAGCCCCAGCATTTT.